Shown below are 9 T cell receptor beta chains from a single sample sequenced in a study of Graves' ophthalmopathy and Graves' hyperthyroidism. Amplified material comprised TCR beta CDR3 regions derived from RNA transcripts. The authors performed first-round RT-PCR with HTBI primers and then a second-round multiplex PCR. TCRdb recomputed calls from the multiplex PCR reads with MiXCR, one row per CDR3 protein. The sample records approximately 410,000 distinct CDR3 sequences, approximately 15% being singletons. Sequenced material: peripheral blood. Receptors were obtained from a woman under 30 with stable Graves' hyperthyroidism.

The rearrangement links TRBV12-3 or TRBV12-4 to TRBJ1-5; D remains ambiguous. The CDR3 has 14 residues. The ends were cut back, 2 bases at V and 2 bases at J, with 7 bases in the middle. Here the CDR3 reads CASSLRHGNQPQHF. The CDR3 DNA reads TGTGCCAGCAGTTTACGTCATGGCAATCAGCCCCAGCATTTT.

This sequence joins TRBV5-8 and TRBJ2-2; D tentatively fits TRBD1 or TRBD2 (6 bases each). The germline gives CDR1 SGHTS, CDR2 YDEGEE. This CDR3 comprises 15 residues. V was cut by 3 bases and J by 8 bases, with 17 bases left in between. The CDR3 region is CASSSGQGGLGELFF. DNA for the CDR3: TGTGCCAGCAGCTCTGGACAAGGGGGGTTGGGGGAGCTGTTTTTT.

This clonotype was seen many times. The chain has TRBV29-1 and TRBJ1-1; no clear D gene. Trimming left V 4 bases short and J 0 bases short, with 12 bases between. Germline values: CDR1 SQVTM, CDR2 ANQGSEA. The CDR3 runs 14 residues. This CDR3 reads CSVVGSPLNTEAFF. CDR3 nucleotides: TGCAGCGTTGTAGGCTCGCCCCTGAACACTGAAGCTTTCTTT.

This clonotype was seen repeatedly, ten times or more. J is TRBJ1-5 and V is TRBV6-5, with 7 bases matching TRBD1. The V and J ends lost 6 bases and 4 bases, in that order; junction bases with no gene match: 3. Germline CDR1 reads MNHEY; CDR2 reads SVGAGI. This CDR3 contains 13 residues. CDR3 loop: CASSARGNQPQHF. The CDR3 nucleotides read TGTGCCAGCAGCGCCAGGGGGAATCAGCCCCAGCATTTT.

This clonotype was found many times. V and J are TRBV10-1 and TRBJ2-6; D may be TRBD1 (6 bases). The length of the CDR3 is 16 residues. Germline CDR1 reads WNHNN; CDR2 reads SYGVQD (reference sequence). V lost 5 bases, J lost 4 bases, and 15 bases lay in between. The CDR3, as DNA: TGCGCCAGCAGTCCTACCAGGGGAGCCGGGGCCAACGTCCTGACTTTC. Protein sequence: CASSPTRGAGANVLTF.

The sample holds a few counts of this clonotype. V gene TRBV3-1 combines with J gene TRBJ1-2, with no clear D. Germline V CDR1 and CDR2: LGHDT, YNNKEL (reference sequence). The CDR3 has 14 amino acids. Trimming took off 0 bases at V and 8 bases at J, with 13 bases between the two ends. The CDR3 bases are TGTGCCAGCAGCCAAGACGATTCGCCCAACGGCTACACCTTC. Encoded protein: CASSQDDSPNGYTF.

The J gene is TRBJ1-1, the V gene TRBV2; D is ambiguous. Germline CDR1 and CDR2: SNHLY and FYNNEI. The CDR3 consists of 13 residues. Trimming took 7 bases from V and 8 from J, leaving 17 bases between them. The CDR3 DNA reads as TGTGCCAGCAACGAAGTCCAGTGGGCAGAAGCTTTCTTT. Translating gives CASNEVQWAEAFF.

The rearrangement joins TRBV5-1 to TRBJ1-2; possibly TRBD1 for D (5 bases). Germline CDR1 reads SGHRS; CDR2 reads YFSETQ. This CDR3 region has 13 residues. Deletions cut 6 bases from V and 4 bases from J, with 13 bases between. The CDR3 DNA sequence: TGCGCCAGCACCCCAGGGCGCGGCTATGGCTACACCTTC. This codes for CASTPGRGYGYTF.

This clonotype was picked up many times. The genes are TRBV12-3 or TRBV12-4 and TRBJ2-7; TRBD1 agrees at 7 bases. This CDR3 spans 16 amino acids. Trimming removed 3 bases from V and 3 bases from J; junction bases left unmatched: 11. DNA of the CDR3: TGTGCCAGCAGTTTGAGGAGTGGGACAGTCATCTACGAGCAGTACTTC. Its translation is CASSLRSGTVIYEQYF.